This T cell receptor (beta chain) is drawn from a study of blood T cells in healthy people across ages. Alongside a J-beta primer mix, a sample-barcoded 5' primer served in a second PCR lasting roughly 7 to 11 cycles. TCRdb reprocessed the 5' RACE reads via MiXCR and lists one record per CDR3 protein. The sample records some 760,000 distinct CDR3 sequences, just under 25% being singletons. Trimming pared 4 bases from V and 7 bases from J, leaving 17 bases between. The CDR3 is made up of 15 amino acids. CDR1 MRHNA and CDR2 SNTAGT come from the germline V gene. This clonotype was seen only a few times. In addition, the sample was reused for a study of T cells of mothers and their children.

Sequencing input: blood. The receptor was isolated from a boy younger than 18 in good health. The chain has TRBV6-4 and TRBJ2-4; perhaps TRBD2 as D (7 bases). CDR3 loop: CASSAVPRGANIQYF. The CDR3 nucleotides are TGTGCCAGCAGTGCCGTCCCCCGGGGGGCGAACATTCAGTACTTC.